This TCR beta chain emerged from a study of T-cell memory formation after mild COVID-19. About the study: Clusters of TCRs were largely donor specific.

5'RACE with constant-segment primers built TCRalpha and TCRbeta cDNA libraries with UMIs. TCRdb analysed the 5' RACE reads with MiXCR anew, one entry per CDR3 protein. This sample has 120,000 to 150,000 distinct CDR3 sequences, with 6% to 7% found just once. In this sample, this clonotype turned up many times. Its target is not known. General observations from the study: Memory from before infection featured some responding clones, which suggests cross-reactive memory joined. Later expanders leaned toward CD4+, whereas clones contracting from day 15 to 85 were balanced CD4/CD8.

The TCR originated in an adult woman who had mild COVID-19 (a few samples of this study predate the infection). Cell type and time point are not known. The source material was PBMCs or a T cell subset sorted from them (not recorded which).

In DNA, the CDR3 is TGTGCCAGCAGCGTAGAGCCTGACTCGGAGACCCAGTACTTC. Protein sequence: CASSVEPDSETQYF. The V call is TRBV9, the J call TRBJ2-5; D remains ambiguous. The germline V and J ends were trimmed by 0 bases and 5 bases, with 11 bases remaining between them. The CDR3 totals 14 residues. In germline, CDR1 is SGDLS, CDR2 YYNGEE.